These T cell receptor beta chains were read from a single sample in a study of identical twins. TCRdb used MiXCR to reprocess the 5' RACE reads, holding one entry per CDR3 protein. The table shows over 200,000 distinct CDR3 sequences, with approximately 5.9% occurring only once. The same data also went into a second study, on T cells expressing NK-cell markers.

Sequences were obtained from CD8+ T cells sorted from blood. The source of these receptors is a woman between 18 and 29 years old in good health. The conserved cysteine and the conserved F or W are not part of the CDR3 here. Clone size is given for some rows only: seen once, a few or many times, or a class if the clone is expanded.

TRBV7-8	TRBJ2-3	few	ASSLQGAQY
TRBV7-6	TRBJ2-1	many	ASSLAEYNEQF
TRBV12-5	TRBJ1-1	.	ASGFAANTEAF
TRBV11-1	TRBJ2-5	.	ASSLAPGQAAVQETQY
TRBV5-6	TRBJ2-5	.	ASSLGGQTRGSQY
TRBV27	TRBJ2-2	.	ASSSHDSPRVGELF
TRBV14	TRBJ2-1	.	ASSPGLAGEWENEQF
TRBV7-9	TRBJ2-1	few	ASSLPDGAPYNEQF
TRBV2	TRBJ2-1	once	ASSTTLAGALGEQF
TRBV10-3	TRBJ2-5	many	AIRPGTSAQETQY
TRBV7-9	TRBJ1-6	few	ASSFGGGGSPLH
TRBV3-1	TRBJ2-3	.	ASSQDFVSTDTQY
TRBV5-1	TRBJ2-7	many	ASRAAMRSEQY
TRBV30	TRBJ1-2	.	AWSPTTGGAKGYT
TRBV29-1	TRBJ2-1	.	SGEQGAVEQF
TRBV12-3/TRBV12-4	TRBJ2-7	few	ASNLRQDYEQY
TRBV20-1	TRBJ2-7	few	SARSPTSRSYEQY
TRBV6-5	TRBJ1-6	.	ASSYSSVHGLH
TRBV20-1	TRBJ2-7	many	SAITGFEQY
TRBV12-5	TRBJ2-4	many	ASGLYRGDQY
TRBV9	TRBJ2-1	few	ASSVDGGGNEQF
TRBV6-2/TRBV6-3	TRBJ2-1	.	ASRDPQGADSDEQF
TRBV4-1	TRBJ1-1	few	ASSQVEAGGSTEAF
TRBV6-1	TRBJ1-2	many	ASSVQVGDREGDGYT
TRBV15	TRBJ1-1	few	ATTNQNTEAF
TRBV30	TRBJ2-7	many	AWTGGGRTYEQY
TRBV27	TRBJ2-5	few	ASSSRDSGFWETQY
TRBV6-1	TRBJ2-2	.	ASPRTGARNTGELF
TRBV20-1	TRBJ2-7	.	SAEGTTTYEQY
TRBV7-9	TRBJ1-3	.	ASTQVGFGNTIY
TRBV7-4	TRBJ1-1	once	ASSLKARGGQNTEAF
TRBV5-1	TRBJ1-1	few	ASSRDRMNTEAF
TRBV7-9	TRBJ2-1	many	ASRLDSSLYNEQF
TRBV30	TRBJ2-7	few	AWRGTGVNEQY
TRBV27	TRBJ2-7	many	ASSSPPTGVEQY
TRBV19	TRBJ1-1	.	ASSTSAGSEAF
TRBV6-2/TRBV6-3	TRBJ2-7	few	ASSYSRSHEQY
TRBV11-2	TRBJ2-2	.	ASSLLGLVQRLGTGELF
TRBV7-6	TRBJ2-1	few	ASRKGLAGGGYNEQF
TRBV9	TRBJ2-1	many	ASSASGGLSFNEQF
TRBV20-1	TRBJ2-2	few	SAPPPGLLNTGELF
TRBV7-2	TRBJ2-7	many	ASSPPGYYEQY
TRBV25-1	TRBJ1-1	many	ASSEGGINTEAF
TRBV12-3/TRBV12-4	TRBJ2-1	many	ASSHGFVEQF